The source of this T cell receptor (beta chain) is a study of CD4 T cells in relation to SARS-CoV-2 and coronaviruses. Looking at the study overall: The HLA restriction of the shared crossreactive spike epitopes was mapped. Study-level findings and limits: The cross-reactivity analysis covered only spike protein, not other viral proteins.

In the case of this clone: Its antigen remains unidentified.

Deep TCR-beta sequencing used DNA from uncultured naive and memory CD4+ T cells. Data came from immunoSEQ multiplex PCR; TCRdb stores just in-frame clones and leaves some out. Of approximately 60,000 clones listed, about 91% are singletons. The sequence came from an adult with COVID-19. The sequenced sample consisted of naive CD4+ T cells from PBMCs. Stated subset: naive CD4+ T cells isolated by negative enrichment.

For the CDR3, the DNA is TGTGCCAGCAGTTTAGGGGGCCTTCTTACGGACGTAGATACGCAGTATTTT. Protein sequence: CASSLGGLLTDVDTQYF. The rearrangement joins TRBV28 to TRBJ2-3, with D maybe TRBD1 (6 bases). Germline loops: CDR1 MDHEN, CDR2 SYDVKM. CDR3 size: 17 residues. With 2 bases removed from V and 5 bases from J, the gap between germline ends came to 20 bases.